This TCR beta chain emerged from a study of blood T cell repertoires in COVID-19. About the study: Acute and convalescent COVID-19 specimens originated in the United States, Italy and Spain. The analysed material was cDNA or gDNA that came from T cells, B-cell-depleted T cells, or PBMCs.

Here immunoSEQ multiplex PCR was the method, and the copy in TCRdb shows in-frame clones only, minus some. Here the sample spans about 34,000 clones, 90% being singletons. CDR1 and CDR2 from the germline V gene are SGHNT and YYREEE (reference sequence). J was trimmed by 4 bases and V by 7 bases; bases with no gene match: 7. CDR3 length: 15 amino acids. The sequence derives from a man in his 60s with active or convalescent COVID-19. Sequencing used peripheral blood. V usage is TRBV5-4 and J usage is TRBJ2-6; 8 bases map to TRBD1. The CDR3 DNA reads TGTGCCAGCTTCCAGACAGGGGTCGGGGCCAACGTCCTGACTTTC. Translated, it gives CASFQTGVGANVLTF.